One sample yielded the 5 T cell receptor beta chains listed below, sequenced in a study of blood T cells in healthy people across ages. The second PCR ran roughly 6 to 11 cycles with a sample-barcoded 5' primer and J-beta primers. TCRdb itself ran the 5' RACE reads through MiXCR, one entry per CDR3 protein. The repertoire has approximately 850,000 distinct CDR3 sequences, more than 40% of them found once; the top ten carry about a fifth. Sequenced material: blood. The receptors were sampled from a man aged 55 to 69 in good health.

The rearrangement uses TRBV6-6 and TRBJ2-3, with 7 bases lining up with TRBD2. Germline V CDR1 and CDR2: MNHNY, SVGAGI (reference sequence). CDR3 length equals 14 residues. The V and J ends lost 2 bases and 3 bases, in that order; junction bases with no gene match: 2. In DNA form, the CDR3 reads TGTGCCAGCAGTTACCGGGAGGAAACAGATACGCAGTATTTT. This encodes CASSYREETDTQYF.

This clonotype was found a few times. The J gene is TRBJ2-7, the V gene TRBV20-1, with 7 positions matching TRBD2. The length of the CDR3 is 14 residues. The ends lost 6 bases at V and 0 bases at J; junction bases unmatched: 8. CDR1 is DFQATT and CDR2 is SNEGSKA in the germline V gene (reference sequence). The CDR3 protein is CSALKASGSYEQYF. DNA for the CDR3: TGCAGTGCCCTCAAAGCTAGCGGCTCCTACGAGCAGTACTTC.

This clonotype was observed a handful of times. The rearrangement links TRBV6-1 to TRBJ1-2, with 9 bases that match TRBD1. The CDR3 has 16 residues. Per germline, CDR1 MNHNS and CDR2 SASEGT. After removal of 5 bases from V and 7 bases from J, the junction contained 14 bases not matched to a gene. CDR3 sequence reads: CASSPEQQGAVGGYTF. The CDR3 DNA sequence: TGTGCCAGCAGTCCAGAACAACAGGGGGCTGTAGGTGGCTACACCTTC.

The chain is built from TRBV5-1 and TRBJ1-6, with a tentative D call TRBD1 (6 bases). The length of the CDR3 is 15 residues. Trimming took 3 bases from V and 7 from J, leaving 14 bases between them. Germline V gene sequence: CDR1 SGHRS, CDR2 YFSETQ. CDR3 coding DNA: TGCGCCAGCAGCTCGGACAGTACTCGAAATTCACCCCTCCACTTT. Its translation: CASSSDSTRNSPLHF.

This clonotype was detected only a few times. The gene calls are TRBV9 and TRBJ2-1, with 7 bases fitting TRBD2. Germline V gene lookup returns CDR1 SGDLS and CDR2 YYNGEE. The CDR3 has 13 amino acids. With 3 bases clipped from V and 8 bases from J, the junction kept 5 bases outside the gene matches. In DNA, the CDR3 is TGTGCCAGCAGCGCGGGGGGTCACGATGAGCAGTTCTTC. This codes for CASSAGGHDEQFF. The full variable domain, with the rest looked up from reference TRBV9 and TRBJ2-1, is DSGVTQTPKHLITATGQRVTLRCSPRSGDLSVYWYQQSLDQGLQFLIQYYNGEERAKGNILERFSAQQFPDLHSELNLSSLELGDSALYFCASSAGGHDEQFFGPGTRLTVL.